This note documents a single T cell receptor beta chain sequence. This entry belongs to a study of control samples from healthy donors and cancer patients. The protocol was immunoSEQ multiplex PCR, while the TCRdb copy is restricted to in-frame clones and leaves out a portion. The repertoire holds roughly 58,000 clones, with around 87% as singletons. This receptor was obtained from an older woman with lung cancer. The sequenced sample consisted of PBMCs.

In nucleotides, the CDR3 is TGTCCCAAAGGAGGGGACAGGCTCTATGGCTACACCTTC. Protein sequence: CPKGGDRLYGYTF. The chain has TRBV24-1 and TRBJ1-2; 8 bases are a match to TRBD1. This CDR3 region has 13 residues. Germline V gene data show CDR1 as KGHDR and CDR2 as SFDVKD.